The 16 T cell receptor beta chains below were found in one sample sequenced in a study of cytomegalovirus exposure and HLA in healthy donors. 60 Vbeta and 13 Jbeta primers were used in PCR. Profiled with immunoSEQ multiplex PCR; TCRdb holds only in-frame clones, not every one. This sample has 150,000 to 200,000 clones, with roughly 85% found just once. Specimen: PBMCs. The receptor source for this set is a man younger than 35 in good health and CMV-seropositive.

The genes are TRBV6-5 and TRBJ2-7, with D possibly being TRBD2 (6 bases). V shed 5 bases and J shed 2 bases, with 16 bases lying between them. Germline loops: CDR1 MNHEY, CDR2 SVGAGI. The CDR3 length is 15 residues. DNA for the CDR3: TGTGCCAGCAGTCGTCGGGACTTGGGCCCCTACGAGCAGTACTTC. It encodes CASSRRDLGPYEQYF.

The chain links TRBV9 to TRBJ1-2; 7 bases are a match to TRBD1. The trim removed 4 bases at V and 4 bases at J, leaving 13 bases unmatched. The CDR3 contains 16 residues. Germline V CDR1 and CDR2: SGDLS, YYNGEE. The CDR3 sequence is CASSSQPTGQGYGYTF. In DNA, the CDR3 is TGTGCCAGCAGCTCACAACCGACAGGGCAGGGCTATGGCTACACCTTC.

The chain uses TRBV6-5 and TRBJ2-2, with D unresolved. The germline V gene encodes CDR1 MNHEY and CDR2 SVGAGI. The CDR3 is made up of 11 amino acids. Trimming stripped 8 bases from V and 1 base from J, with 2 bases between. Here the CDR3 reads CASRNTGELFF. The CDR3 nucleotides are TGTGCCAGCCGGAACACCGGGGAGCTGTTTTTT.

Remarks on this clone: Other DNA sequences in the sample encode the same CDR3. The V and J genes are TRBV5-1 and TRBJ1-4; maybe TRBD1 (6 bases). Germline V gene data show CDR1 as SGHRS and CDR2 as YFSETQ. This CDR3 has 14 residues. V dropped 1 base and J dropped 5 bases, with 9 bases sitting between them. The CDR3 protein is CASSLTGTNEKLFF. DNA of the CDR3: TGCGCCAGCAGCTTGACAGGGACCAATGAAAAACTGTTTTTT.

This clone has just a few counts. The rearrangement uses TRBV6-6 and TRBJ1-1, with D hard to call. The germline CDR1 and CDR2 sequences are MNHNY and SVGAGI (reference sequence). This CDR3 is built from 11 residues. V gave up 4 bases and J gave up 8 bases, with 8 bases separating them. The CDR3 protein is CASSSTEEAFF. CDR3 nucleotide sequence: TGTGCCAGCAGTTCTACAGAAGAAGCTTTCTTT.

The chain links TRBV4-1 to TRBJ1-5, with TRBD1 identical over 7 bases. Germline-derived CDR1 and CDR2 are MGHRA and YSYEKL. V was clipped by 2 bases and J by 5 bases; unmatched bases: 6. The CDR3 is made up of 15 amino acids. The CDR3 protein is CASSQRTGPDQPQHF. The CDR3 region has the DNA TGCGCCAGCAGCCAACGGACAGGTCCCGATCAGCCCCAGCATTTT.

The chain combines TRBV7-2 with TRBJ2-1, with D hard to call. The CDR3 has 12 residues. V gave up 5 bases and J gave up 9 bases, with 11 bases separating them. CDR1 is SGHTA, CDR2 FQGNSA, per germline. CDR3 bases: TGTGCCAGCAGCCTCCCGAGAAGTGAGCAGTTCTTC. Residues: CASSLPRSEQFF.

The CDR3 here is CASRSTGMDVGELFF. CDR3 DNA: TGTGCCAGTAGATCGACAGGGATGGATGTCGGGGAGCTGTTTTTT. The rearrangement links TRBV19 to TRBJ2-2; TRBD1 matches at 7 bases. V lost 6 bases to trimming and J lost 7 bases; unmatched junction nucleotides: 11. CDR1 is LNHDA and CDR2 is SQIVND in the germline V gene (reference sequence). CDR3 length equals 15 residues.

The chain combines TRBV5-1 with TRBJ2-7, with D unclear. There are 13 residues in the CDR3. Between the trimmed V and J ends, which lost 1 base and 3 bases, there was a span of 8 bases. Germline CDR1 and CDR2: SGHRS and YFSETQ. The DNA of the CDR3 is TGCGCCAGCAGCTTGTTTATAGACTACGAGCAGTACTTC. Its translation is CASSLFIDYEQYF.

This rearrangement joins TRBV19 to TRBJ1-6, with D perhaps TRBD1 (6 bases). From germline, CDR1 is LNHDA and CDR2 SQIVND (reference sequence). V was clipped by 7 bases and J by 5 bases, with 15 bases between them. The CDR3 runs 15 residues. CDR3 amino acids: CASTRGQQDNSPLHF. CDR3 in DNA: TGTGCCAGTACCAGGGGCCAACAAGATAATTCACCCCTCCACTTT. The entire variable domain, with the rest obtained from reference TRBV19 and TRBJ1-6, is as follows: DGGITQSPKYLFRKEGQNVTLSCEQNLNHDAMYWYRQDPGQGLRLIYYSQIVNDFQKGDIAEGYSVSREKKESFPLTVTSAQKNPTAFYLCASTRGQQDNSPLHFGNGTRLTVT.

V and J are TRBV6-5 and TRBJ1-5; D is uncertain. The CDR3 is 13 residues long. The germline V and J ends were trimmed by 5 bases and 5 bases, with 10 bases remaining between them. The germline V gene encodes CDR1 MNHEY and CDR2 SVGAGI. The CDR3 loop reads CASSEAEHQPQHF. The CDR3 DNA follows: TGTGCCAGCAGTGAGGCAGAACATCAGCCCCAGCATTTT.

The rearrangement joins TRBV13 to TRBJ2-1; tentative D call: TRBD1 (5 bases). V lost 5 bases, J lost 5 bases, and 13 bases lay in between. Germline V gene data show CDR1 as PRHDT and CDR2 as FYEKMQ (reference sequence). This CDR3 is built from 14 residues. The CDR3 loop reads CASSSGALNNEQFF. The DNA for the CDR3 is TGTGCCAGCAGCAGTGGGGCCTTGAACAATGAGCAGTTCTTC.

The CDR3 DNA reads TGTGCCAGCAGCTTATCTGGGACAGGAGCCTACGAGCAGTACTTC. Its translation: CASSLSGTGAYEQYF. The chain links TRBV11-3 to TRBJ2-7; 8 bases align to TRBD1. The germline V gene encodes CDR1 SGHNT and CDR2 YENEEA. Germline trimming cut 2 bases from V and 2 bases from J; bases unmatched to any gene: 5. This CDR3 is built from 15 residues.

The chain has TRBV11-2 and TRBJ1-4; no clear D gene. Germline lookup yields CDR1 SGHAT and CDR2 FQNNGV. This CDR3 comprises 12 residues. V gave up 1 base and J gave up 7 bases, with 4 bases separating them. CDR3 amino acids: CASSLAGEKLFF. The CDR3 DNA follows: TGTGCCAGCAGCTTAGCCGGTGAAAAACTGTTTTTT.

The CDR3 loop reads CASSLRQGGAFF. CDR3 nucleotides: TGTGCCAGCAGCTTACGGCAGGGTGGCGCTTTCTTT. V gene TRBV7-2 combines with J gene TRBJ1-1, with D possibly TRBD1 on 5 matching bases. Trimming stripped 2 bases from V and 11 bases from J, with 12 bases between. This CDR3 is 12 amino acids long. Germline V lookup: CDR1 SGHTA, CDR2 FQGNSA.

J is TRBJ1-2 and V is TRBV7-2; D perhaps matches TRBD1 (6 bases). Germline V gene lookup returns CDR1 SGHTA and CDR2 FQGNSA. Trimming shortened V by 1 base and J by 7 bases, and 7 bases separated the two germline ends. The CDR3 runs 12 residues. The CDR3 region is CASSLGGGGYTF. The CDR3 DNA is TGTGCCAGCAGCTTAGGAGGGGGTGGCTACACCTTC. Complete variable domain (other parts from reference TRBV7-2 and TRBJ1-2): GAGVSQSPSNKVTEKGKDVELRCDPISGHTALYWYRQSLGQGLEFLIYFQGNSAPDKSGLPSDRFSAERTGGSVSTLTIQRTQQEDSAVYLCASSLGGGGYTFGSGTRLTVV.